The rows below give T cell receptor beta chains drawn from one sample of a study of cytotoxic CD8 clonotypes in ibrutinib-treated CLL. Generated by immunoSEQ multiplex PCR, the TCRdb table keeps only in-frame clones and is missing some. The table lists 150,000 or so clones, roughly 84% of them singletons, with roughly 3% in the top ten. Sequencing was performed on PBMCs, taken at disease progression, from a patient treated with ibrutinib. The receptor source for this set is a human donor with chronic lymphocytic leukemia. CDR3s include the opening cysteine and the closing phenylalanine or tryptophan. Each record gives: D gene, clone size, V gene, J gene, CDR3 DNA, CDR3 protein. D genes are given only for firm matches. Only some rows state a clone size, as once, few, many or a class for expanded clones.

>.|.|TRBV7-2|TRBJ2-7
TGTGCCAGCAGCTTGAGCGGTTCCTACGAGCAGTACTTC
CASSLSGSYEQYF
>.|.|TRBV6-5|TRBJ1-1
TGTGCCAGCAGTTATGGGGGAGAGAGCACTGAAGCTTTCTTT
CASSYGGESTEAFF
>TRBD1|.|TRBV19|TRBJ2-7
TGTGCCAGTAGTGACCTTGGGACAGGGTCCTACGAGCAGTACTTC
CASSDLGTGSYEQYF
>.|few|TRBV29-1|TRBJ1-1
TGCAGCGTTGGTTTGAGGAACACTGAAGCTTTCTTT
CSVGLRNTEAFF
>.|.|TRBV5-1|TRBJ2-3
TGCGCCAGCAGCTTGGAGATTATTAGCACAGATACGCAGTATTTT
CASSLEIISTDTQYF
>TRBD2|.|TRBV11-2|TRBJ2-7
TGTGCCAGCAGCTCGATAGCGGGAGGGGGTTACGAGCAGTACTTC
CASSSIAGGGYEQYF
>.|.|TRBV29-1|TRBJ1-1
TGCAGCGTTAAAAAGACTGGCGTAAACACTGAAGCTTTCTTT
CSVKKTGVNTEAFF
>.|.|TRBV19|TRBJ2-7
TGTGCCAGTAGTATTCAAGACGCCTACGAGCAGTACTTC
CASSIQDAYEQYF
>.|.|TRBV7-6|TRBJ2-5
TGTGCCAGCAGCTCAACTCTCCCCCGAGATGAGACCCAGTACTTC
CASSSTLPRDETQYF
>.|once|TRBV7-8|TRBJ2-7
TGTGCCAGCAGCTTGGCCGGCAGAACCTACGAGCAGTACTTC
CASSLAGRTYEQYF
>TRBD1|.|TRBV19|TRBJ1-4
TGTGCCAGTAGTGCCAGGACAGGGTGGAGTGAAAAACTGTTTTTT
CASSARTGWSEKLFF
>.|.|TRBV7-9|TRBJ2-5
TGTGCCAGCAGCCCTCGTGGGGGGCGAGAGACCCAGTACTTC
CASSPRGGRETQYF
>.|.|TRBV2|TRBJ2-1
TGTGCCAGCAGTGCGTCGGTTTTCCCTTACAATGAGCAGTTCTTC
CASSASVFPYNEQFF
>TRBD2|.|TRBV5-1|TRBJ2-7
TGCGCCAGCAGCTTTTTTTCTAGCGGAGAGTACGAGCAGTACTTC
CASSFFSSGEYEQYF
>TRBD1|.|TRBV18|TRBJ1-2
TGTGCCACCACCAGGGGGAGGGACTATGGCTACACCTTC
CATTRGRDYGYTF
>TRBD1|once|TRBV6-5|TRBJ1-1
TGTGCCAGCAGTTGGGCGGACAGGATGAACACTGAAGCTTTCTTT
CASSWADRMNTEAFF
>.|.|TRBV18|TRBJ1-1
TGTGCCAGCTCACGACAAAGCACAATCGCTGAAGCTTTCTTT
CASSRQSTIAEAFF
>.|.|TRBV19|TRBJ2-6
TGTGCCAGTAGTACCCTTGGGAGCTCTGGGGCCAACGTCCTGACTTTC
CASSTLGSSGANVLTF
>.|.|TRBV10-3|TRBJ2-1
TGTGCCATCGGGGGTAGGGCGCGCTACAATGAGCAGTTCTTC
CAIGGRARYNEQFF
>TRBD1|.|TRBV9|TRBJ2-2
TGTGCCAGCAGCGTGGACAGGGGGCGCAGCGGCACCGGGGAGCTGTTTTTT
CASSVDRGRSGTGELFF
>TRBD2|.|TRBV7-2|TRBJ2-7
TGTGCCAGCAGCTTAGGCGGGAGCCCCCGCGAGCAGTACTTC
CASSLGGSPREQYF
>.|.|TRBV28|TRBJ2-7
TGTGCCAGCAGTTTACCCCTCGTGGGGGCAAGGAACGAGCAGTACTTC
CASSLPLVGARNEQYF
>.|.|TRBV7-2|TRBJ2-1
TGTGCCAGCAGCCCAGCAGTGAGCTCCTACAATGAGCAGTTCTTC
CASSPAVSSYNEQFF
>TRBD1|.|TRBV5-4|TRBJ1-2
TGTGCCAGCAGCTTGACAGGGGCCTCCTATGGCTACACCTTC
CASSLTGASYGYTF
>.|few|TRBV6-1|TRBJ1-2
TGTGCCAGCAGTGTAGGAAAAGGTGGTGGCTACACCTTC
CASSVGKGGGYTF
>.|.|TRBV18|TRBJ2-7
TGTGCCAGCTCATCACGTAAGCAAATCCCGTCCTACGAGCAGTACTTC
CASSSRKQIPSYEQYF
>TRBD1|once|TRBV7-9|TRBJ1-5
TGTGCCAGCCAAACGACAGGGGCGAGCAATCAGCCCCAGCATTTT
CASQTTGASNQPQHF